The 19 T cell receptor beta chains reported below all come from one sample, sequenced in a study of T-cell memory formation after mild COVID-19. MiXCR, run by TCRdb on the 5' RACE reads, gives a single entry per CDR3 protein. The table has 250,000 to 400,000 distinct CDR3 sequences, around 15% seen once; the top ten hold 20% to 25%. The material sequenced was PBMCs or a T cell subset sorted from them (not recorded which). The receptors derive from a man younger than 35 who had mild COVID-19 (a few samples of this study predate the infection). Cell type and time point are not known.

This clonotype was seen a few times. This sequence joins TRBV25-1 and TRBJ2-7, with a weak D call TRBD1 (5 bases). Between the trimmed V and J ends, which lost 5 bases and 6 bases, there was a span of 17 bases. The CDR3 contains 14 residues. Germline CDR1 reads MGHDK; CDR2 reads SYGVNS. This CDR3 is CASSSTSRVGEQYF. In DNA, the CDR3 is TGTGCCAGCAGTTCCACTTCCAGGGTCGGCGAGCAGTACTTC.

The chain carries TRBV2 and TRBJ1-1; D gene ambiguous. The CDR3 covers 14 residues. The germline V gene encodes CDR1 SNHLY and CDR2 FYNNEI. The germline V and J ends were trimmed by 7 bases and 0 bases, with 12 bases remaining between them. The CDR3 DNA reads as TGTGCCAGCACTCGCACGGGAATGAACACTGAAGCTTTCTTT. It is translated as CASTRTGMNTEAFF. The full variable domain, completed using reference TRBV2 and TRBJ1-1, is EPEVTQTPSHQVTQMGQEVILRCVPISNHLYFYWYRQILGQKVEFLVSFYNNEISEKSEIFDDQFSVERPDGSNFTLKIRSTKLEDSAMYFCASTRTGMNTEAFFGQGTRLTVV.

The chain recombines TRBV3-2 with TRBJ2-7. TRBV3-2 corresponds to a pseudogene. This CDR3 contains 10 residues. As DNA, the CDR3 is TGTGCCAGCAGCCAAAACGAGCAGTACGTC. Protein sequence: CASSQNEQYV.

The chain joins TRBV10-3 to TRBJ2-3; D not resolved. The germline V gene encodes CDR1 ENHRY and CDR2 SYGVKD. V was clipped by 2 bases and J by 9 bases, with 9 bases between them. The CDR3 is 12 residues long. The CDR3 here is CAISENWRTQYF. The DNA for the CDR3 is TGTGCCATCAGTGAGAATTGGCGGACGCAGTATTTT.

This sequence joins TRBV9 and TRBJ2-5; D not certain. Germline V gives CDR1 SGDLS, CDR2 YYNGEE. V lost 3 bases, J lost 4 bases, and 7 bases lay in between. This CDR3 spans 12 amino acids. The CDR3 DNA reads TGTGCCAGCAGCGACACCAGAGAGACCCAGTACTTC. Its translation is CASSDTRETQYF.

The gene calls are TRBV5-1 and TRBJ2-3; the match to TRBD2 covers 12 bases. Germline lookup yields CDR1 SGHRS and CDR2 YFSETQ. This CDR3 comprises 19 residues. V lost 1 base to trimming and J lost 2 bases; unmatched junction nucleotides: 11. The CDR3, as DNA: TGCGCCAGCAGCTTGTCGCGCCACACTAGCGGGGGGATCACAGATACGCAGTATTTT. This translates into CASSLSRHTSGGITDTQYF.

The chain links TRBV28 to TRBJ1-6; 8 bases agree with TRBD1. Germline loops: CDR1 MDHEN, CDR2 SYDVKM. CDR3 length: 17 residues. The junction had 11 bases not matched to a gene; V was cut back by 8 bases and J by 2 bases. Written as DNA, the CDR3 is TGTGCCAGCCGGATTTACAGGGGGAGCGCCTATAATTCACCCCTCCACTTT. It translates to CASRIYRGSAYNSPLHF.

This clonotype was seen a few times. The chain carries TRBV5-1 and TRBJ2-2, with 8 bases fitting TRBD1. The CDR3 length is 17 residues. The V and J ends lost 0 bases and 1 base, in that order; junction bases with no gene match: 5. Germline CDR1 reads SGHRS; CDR2 reads YFSETQ. This chain's CDR3 is CASSLGGTGLNTGELFF. CDR3 in DNA: TGCGCCAGCAGCTTGGGGGGGACAGGCCTGAACACCGGGGAGCTGTTTTTT.

In its sample, this clonotype was seen a few times. This chain uses TRBV4-1 with TRBJ2-7; 8 bases are shared with TRBD1. After removal of 0 bases from V and 2 bases from J, the junction contained 6 bases not matched to a gene. The CDR3 loop spans 16 amino acids. Germline assignment: CDR1 MGHRA and CDR2 YSYEKL. In nucleotides, the CDR3 is TGCGCCAGCAGCCAAGATTCTGACAGGGGAACCTACGAGCAGTACGTC. Protein product: CASSQDSDRGTYEQYV.

The rearrangement links TRBV4-1 to TRBJ1-2; D is uncertain. The CDR3 has 14 residues. Looked up from germline, CDR1 is MGHRA and CDR2 is YSYEKL. Between the trimmed V and J ends, which lost 2 bases and 1 base, there was a span of 8 bases. CDR3 amino acids: CASSQFISNYGYTF. The CDR3 bases are TGCGCCAGCAGCCAATTCATCAGTAACTATGGCTACACCTTC.

This clonotype was picked up a small number of times. The rearrangement uses TRBV18 and TRBJ2-2; D not resolved. Germline V gene data show CDR1 as KGHSH and CDR2 as LQKENI. The CDR3 is made up of 15 amino acids. V was clipped by 8 bases and J by 1 base, with 14 bases between them. In DNA form, the CDR3 reads TGTGCCAGCAAATCATACTTCGAGAACACCGGGGAGCTGTTTTTT. This translates into CASKSYFENTGELFF.

The chain has TRBV7-2 and TRBJ1-5, with TRBD1 identical over 8 bases. Germline V gene data show CDR1 as SGHTA and CDR2 as FQGNSA. This CDR3 comprises 16 residues. V lost 5 bases to trimming and J lost 2 bases; unmatched junction nucleotides: 8. The CDR3 DNA is TGTGCCAGCAGCCTGGACAGGGAGAGGGGCAATCAGCCCCAGCATTTT. This sequence encodes CASSLDRERGNQPQHF.

This clonotype was found many times. The chain employs TRBV5-1 and TRBJ2-1; D uncertain. CDR3 length: 15 amino acids. Germline-derived CDR1 and CDR2 are SGHRS and YFSETQ. V was shortened by 0 bases and J by 0 bases, with 7 bases between the two germline ends. The CDR3 DNA reads as TGCGCCAGCAGCTTGGCCGGGCCCTCCTACAATGAGCAGTTCTTC. As protein: CASSLAGPSYNEQFF.

V and J are TRBV20-1 and TRBJ1-2; perhaps TRBD1 as D (6 bases). V dropped 3 bases and J dropped 5 bases, with 16 bases sitting between them. The germline V gene encodes CDR1 DFQATT and CDR2 SNEGSKA (reference sequence). The CDR3 is made up of 14 amino acids. CDR3 nucleotides: TGCAGTGCTAGCCCCCCGGGAGGGGGTTATGGCTACACCTTC. This sequence encodes CSASPPGGGYGYTF.

This clonotype was detected many times. The rearrangement links TRBV6-2 or TRBV6-3 to TRBJ2-5, with D possibly called TRBD1 or TRBD2 (5 bases each). This CDR3 region has 17 residues. Trimming stripped 6 bases from V and 2 bases from J, with 22 bases between. Germline V CDR1 and CDR2: MNHEY, SVGEGT. This CDR3 is CASRQKTAGTPQETQYF. CDR3 nucleotides: TGTGCCAGCAGACAAAAAACGGCCGGGACGCCTCAAGAGACCCAGTACTTC.

This rearrangement joins TRBV4-2 to TRBJ2-5, with TRBD2 matching over 8 bases. Per the germline V gene, CDR1 is LGHNA and CDR2 is YNFKEQ. Trimming cost V 2 bases and J 7 bases; bases outside gene matches: 9. The CDR3 spans 15 residues. In nucleotides, the CDR3 is TGTGCCAGCAGCCAAATTCCGGAGCGGGGGAGGACCCAGTACTTC. Residues: CASSQIPERGRTQYF.

This clonotype showed up just a few times. This rearrangement joins TRBV11-3 to TRBJ2-2; D may be TRBD2 (5 bases). The CDR3 covers 15 residues. V dropped 5 bases and J dropped 7 bases, with 17 bases sitting between them. The germline V gene has CDR1 SGHNT and CDR2 YENEEA. The CDR3 bases are TGTGCCAGCAGCCCCTCCCCGAGGGCCGGCGGGGAGCTGTTTTTT. Its translation: CASSPSPRAGGELFF. Complete variable domain (other parts from reference TRBV11-3 and TRBJ2-2): EAGVVQSPRYKIIEKKQPVAFWCNPISGHNTLYWYLQNLGQGPELLIRYENEEAVDDSQLPKDRFSAERLKGVDSTLKIQPAELGDSAVYLCASSPSPRAGGELFFGEGSRLTVL.

V gene TRBV4-1 combines with J gene TRBJ1-2, with unresolved D. CDR3 length equals 17 residues. Trimming pared 1 base from V and 1 base from J, leaving 16 bases between. Germline V lookup: CDR1 MGHRA, CDR2 YSYEKL. The CDR3 protein is CASSQGGSVEGNYGYTF. In DNA, the CDR3 is TGCGCCAGCAGCCAAGGGGGATCCGTTGAGGGTAACTATGGCTACACCTTC.

The J gene is TRBJ2-3, the V gene TRBV25-1, with 8 bases fitting TRBD2. The CDR3 is made up of 13 amino acids. In germline, CDR1 is MGHDK, CDR2 SYGVNS. The V segment lost 4 bases and the J segment 10 bases; nucleotides outside the gene matches: 7. This CDR3 reads CASSGTSLDAQYF. The CDR3 nucleotides are TGTGCCAGCAGTGGGACTAGCCTGGATGCGCAGTATTTT. Combining the CDR3 with reference TRBV25-1 and TRBJ2-3 gives the whole variable domain EADIYQTPRYLVIGTGKKITLECSQTMGHDKMYWYQQDPGMELHLIHYSYGVNSTEKGDLSSESTVSRIRTEHFPLTLESARPSHTSQYLCASSGTSLDAQYFGPGTRLTVL.